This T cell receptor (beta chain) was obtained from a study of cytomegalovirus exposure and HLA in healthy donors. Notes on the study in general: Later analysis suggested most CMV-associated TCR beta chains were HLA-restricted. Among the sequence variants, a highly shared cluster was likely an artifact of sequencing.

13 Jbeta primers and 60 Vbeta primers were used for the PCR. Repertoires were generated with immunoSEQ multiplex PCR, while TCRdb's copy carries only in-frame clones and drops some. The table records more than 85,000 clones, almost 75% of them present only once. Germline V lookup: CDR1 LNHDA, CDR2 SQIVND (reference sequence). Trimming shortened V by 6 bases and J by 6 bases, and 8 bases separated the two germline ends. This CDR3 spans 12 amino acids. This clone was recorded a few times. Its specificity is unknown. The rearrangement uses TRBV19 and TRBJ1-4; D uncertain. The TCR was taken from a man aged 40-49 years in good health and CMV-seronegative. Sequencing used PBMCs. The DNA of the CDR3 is TGTGCCAGTAGGGGCTACGATGAAAAACTGTTTTTT. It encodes CASRGYDEKLFF.